What follows describes a single T cell receptor (beta chain). Its antigen is unidentified. One end of the junction fails to match germline, which may point to a read error. Terminally differentiated effector memory CD45RA+ cells were excluded from the naive CD8 cells, which were CD45RO-negative and positively selected for CCR7. The data derive from a study of shared clonotypes between healthy human individuals. General study findings and limits: Four donors held roughly 5% of naive CD4 clonotypes in common. Blood was the only sampled material, and tissue repertoires likely differ.

The assay was immunoSEQ multiplex PCR, and TCRdb's table has in-frame clones only and misses some. The sample includes some 1,900,000 clones, 85% to 95% of them seen just once. Sequenced sample: naive CD8+ T cells sorted from blood. The receptor was isolated from a man between 18 and 35 years old in good health.

The CDR3 DNA reads TGTGCCAGCAGCGAAGACAGGGCAGGCTACGAGCAGTACTTC. As protein: CASSEDRAGYEQYF. The V and J genes are TRBV14 and TRBJ2-7; TRBD1 agrees at 7 bases. CDR1 and CDR2 (germline): SGHDN, FVKESK. CDR3 size: 14 residues. Full variable domain (remainder filled in from reference TRBV14 and TRBJ2-7): EAGVTQFPSHSVIEKGQTVTLRCDPISGHDNLYWYRRVMGKEIKFLLHFVKESKQDESGMPNNRFLAERTGGTYSTLKVQPAELEDSGVYFCASSEDRAGYEQYFGPGTRLTVT.